This entry is about one T cell receptor beta chain. This entry is derived from a study of T cell responses to AZD1222 COVID-19 vaccine. Assay: immunoSEQ multiplex PCR; the TCRdb copy retains only in-frame clones and omits some. The sample consists of roughly 130,000 clones, about 90% of them appearing once. Trimming stripped 0 bases from V and 6 bases from J, with 15 bases between. The germline CDR1 and CDR2 sequences are SGHRS and YFSETQ. The CDR3 extends over 16 amino acids. The TCR was taken from an adult in good health. The source material was peripheral blood, sampled on day 0 of MenACWY control vaccination. This chain links TRBV5-1 with TRBJ2-2; D is possibly TRBD2 (5 bases). The CDR3 DNA is TGCGCCAGCAGCTTGGATACTAGTAGTTCACCCGGGGAGCTGTTTTTT. It translates to CASSLDTSSSPGELFF.